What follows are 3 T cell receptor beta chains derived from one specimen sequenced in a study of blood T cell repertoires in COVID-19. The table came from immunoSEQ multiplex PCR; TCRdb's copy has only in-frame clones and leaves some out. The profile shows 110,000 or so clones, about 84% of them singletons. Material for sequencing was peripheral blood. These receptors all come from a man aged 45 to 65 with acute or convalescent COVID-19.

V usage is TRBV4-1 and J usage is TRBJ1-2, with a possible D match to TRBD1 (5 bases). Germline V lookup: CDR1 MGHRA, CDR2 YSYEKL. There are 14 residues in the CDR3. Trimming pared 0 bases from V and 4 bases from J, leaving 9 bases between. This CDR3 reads CASSQERGFYGYTF. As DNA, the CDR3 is TGCGCCAGCAGCCAAGAACGGGGGTTCTATGGCTACACCTTC.

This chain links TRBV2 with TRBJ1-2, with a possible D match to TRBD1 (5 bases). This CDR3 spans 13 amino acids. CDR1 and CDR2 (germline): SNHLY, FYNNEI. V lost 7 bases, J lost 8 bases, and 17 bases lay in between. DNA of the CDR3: TGTGCCAGCACATATCAGGGAATCAGCGGCTACACCTTC. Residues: CASTYQGISGYTF. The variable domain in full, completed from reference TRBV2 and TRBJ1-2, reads EPEVTQTPSHQVTQMGQEVILRCVPISNHLYFYWYRQILGQKVEFLVSFYNNEISEKSEIFDDQFSVERPDGSNFTLKIRSTKLEDSAMYFCASTYQGISGYTFGSGTRLTVV.

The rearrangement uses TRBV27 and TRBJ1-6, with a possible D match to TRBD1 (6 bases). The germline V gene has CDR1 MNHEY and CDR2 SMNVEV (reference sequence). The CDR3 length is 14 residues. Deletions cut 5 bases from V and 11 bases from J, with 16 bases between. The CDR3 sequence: CASSPNRDRAPLHF. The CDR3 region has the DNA TGTGCCAGCAGTCCAAACAGGGATAGGGCACCCCTCCACTTT.